This entry lists 14 T cell receptor beta chains sequenced from one sample in a study of Ad26.COV2.S vaccination and SARS-CoV-2 variants. Treatment reported: 15 to 20 received Ad26.COV2.S at low or high dose, single or two shots; roughly five received placebo; per-sample allocation not given. Material that was analyzed had been drawn on day 63 after the first vaccine or placebo injection. Produced via immunoSEQ multiplex PCR; TCRdb's table is partial and in-frame only. The sample records about 680,000 clones, roughly 90% being singletons. The sequenced sample was peripheral blood, obtained in a trial of Ad26.COV2.S vaccine versus placebo. These receptors were obtained from a person aged 18-65 years who received the Ad26.COV2.S COVID-19 vaccine or a placebo.

The chain carries TRBV19 and TRBJ2-6, with 8 bases that match TRBD1. Germline CDR1 LNHDA, CDR2 SQIVND (reference sequence). After removal of 0 bases from V and 2 bases from J, the junction contained 3 bases not matched to a gene. The CDR3 has 17 residues. Here the CDR3 DNA reads TGTGCCAGTAGTATAGATTACAGGGGGGCTGGGGCCAACGTCCTGACTTTC. This encodes CASSIDYRGAGANVLTF. Filled out from reference TRBV19 and TRBJ2-6, the complete variable domain reads DGGITQSPKYLFRKEGQNVTLSCEQNLNHDAMYWYRQDPGQGLRLIYYSQIVNDFQKGDIAEGYSVSREKKESFPLTVTSAQKNPTAFYLCASSIDYRGAGANVLTFGAGSRLTVL.

This chain links TRBV6-5 with TRBJ1-5; 7 bases fit TRBD1. V was clipped by 6 bases and J by 6 bases; unmatched bases: 11. The CDR3 is 15 amino acids. Germline loops: CDR1 MNHEY, CDR2 SVGAGI. The CDR3 spells CASSLLTGVPQPQHF. The CDR3 nucleotides read TGTGCCAGCAGCCTTCTTACAGGGGTCCCTCAGCCCCAGCATTTT.

V and J are TRBV3-1 (or the pseudogene TRBV3-2) and TRBJ1-4; 7 positions match TRBD1. The germline V gene encodes CDR1 LGHDT and CDR2 YNNKEL (reference sequence). The length of the CDR3 is 16 residues. The junction had 10 bases not matched to a gene; V was cut back by 5 bases and J by 4 bases. CDR3: CASSFSTGSYNEKLFF. In nucleotides, the CDR3 is TGTGCCAGCAGCTTCTCGACAGGGAGCTATAATGAAAAACTGTTTTTT.

The V gene is TRBV5-6, the J gene TRBJ1-1; 7 bases align to TRBD1. CDR1 is SGHDT, CDR2 YYEEEE, per germline. J lost 0 bases, V lost 0 bases, and 2 bases had no gene match. CDR3 length equals 15 residues. The CDR3 DNA follows: TGTGCCAGCAGCTTGGGGGGACAGTTGAACACTGAAGCTTTCTTT. Translated, it gives CASSLGGQLNTEAFF.

The V call is TRBV13, the J call TRBJ2-1; D perhaps matches TRBD2 (6 bases). This CDR3 is 19 amino acids long. Trimming took off 3 bases at V and 7 bases at J, with 28 bases between the two ends. Germline CDR1 PRHDT, CDR2 FYEKMQ (reference sequence). The chain's CDR3 is CASSFWIPAEGTPGNEQFF. The CDR3 coding sequence is TGTGCCAGCAGCTTTTGGATCCCCGCAGAAGGGACTCCCGGTAATGAGCAGTTCTTC.

This clone was observed a few times. The V call is TRBV4-3, the J call TRBJ1-2; TRBD1 is a possible D gene (6 bases). This CDR3 has 15 residues. The V end lost 5 bases, the J end lost 0 bases, and 13 bases lay between the germline ends. Germline V CDR1 and CDR2: LGHNA, YSLEER. The CDR3 DNA sequence: TGCGCCAGCAGCTTTGACAGGACTGCTAACTATGGCTACACCTTC. Protein sequence: CASSFDRTANYGYTF.

The CDR3 DNA reads TGTGCCAGCAGCCCCGGGACAGGGAACACCGGGGAGCTGTTTTTT. Amino acids: CASSPGTGNTGELFF. This chain joins TRBV6-4 and TRBJ2-2; 8 bases match TRBD1. The CDR3 runs 15 residues. Losses at the gene ends were 6 bases for V and 1 base for J; bases not matched to a gene: 4. The germline CDR1 and CDR2 sequences are MRHNA and SNTAGT.

This clone was seen once. As DNA, the CDR3 is TGTGCCAGCTCACAGGGACCTTATAATTCACCCCTCCACTTT. Its protein is CASSQGPYNSPLHF. The V call is TRBV18, the J call TRBJ1-6; D perhaps matches TRBD1 (5 bases). Germline V gene data show CDR1 as KGHSH and CDR2 as LQKENI. Between the trimmed V and J ends, which lost 4 bases and 4 bases, there was a span of 8 bases. The CDR3 has 14 residues.

The CDR3 loop reads CASSQRPGASGYTF. CDR3 DNA sequence: TGCGCCAGCAGCCAACGTCCGGGGGCGAGTGGCTACACCTTC. The chain uses TRBV4-3 and TRBJ1-2, with a weak D call TRBD1 (6 bases). CDR1 LGHNA and CDR2 YSLEER come from the germline V gene. Trimming left V 2 bases short and J 7 bases short, with 14 bases between. The CDR3 consists of 14 residues.

The chain is built from TRBV3-1 (or the pseudogene TRBV3-2) and TRBJ1-2, with 11 nucleotides matching TRBD1. V lost 1 base and J lost 5; bases outside the gene matches: 6. The CDR3 loop spans 16 amino acids. Germline lookup yields CDR1 LGHDT and CDR2 YNNKEL (reference sequence). The CDR3 nucleotides read TGTGCCAGCAGCCAAGGGACAGGGGGCGCGGGGTATGGCTACACCTTC. Translation gives CASSQGTGGAGYGYTF.

The V gene is TRBV15, the J gene TRBJ1-1; 7 nucleotides agree with TRBD1. The V and J ends lost 4 bases and 6 bases, in that order; junction bases with no gene match: 11. There are 15 residues in the CDR3. Germline V gene data show CDR1 as LNHNV and CDR2 as YYDKDF (reference sequence). The CDR3 DNA follows: TGTGCCACCAGCATTAGACAGGGCGGATTCGCTGAAGCTTTCTTT. This sequence encodes CATSIRQGGFAEAFF.

The chain joins TRBV11-2 to TRBJ2-7, with D possibly matching TRBD2 (6 bases). CDR3 length equals 14 residues. V was trimmed by 4 bases and J by 3 bases, leaving 13 bases between them. Germline V gene lookup returns CDR1 SGHAT and CDR2 FQNNGV. CDR3 DNA: TGTGCCAGCAGCTCCACCGTGACTAGCTACGAGCAGTACTTC. This encodes CASSSTVTSYEQYF.

This chain links TRBV19 with TRBJ1-6; 10 bases fit TRBD1. CDR1 and CDR2 (germline): LNHDA, SQIVND (reference sequence). V was pared by 4 bases and J by 7 bases, with 7 bases of the junction left unmatched. The CDR3 covers 16 residues. The DNA for the CDR3 is TGTGCCAGTAGTACCCGTCGGGACAGGGGAAATTCACCCCTCCACTTT. Its translation is CASSTRRDRGNSPLHF.

The V call is TRBV7-2, the J call TRBJ2-1; 10 bases agree with TRBD2. This CDR3 region has 16 residues. The V gene's germline CDR1 is SGHTA and CDR2 FQGNSA. Germline trimming cut 5 bases from V and 0 bases from J; bases unmatched to any gene: 4. The CDR3 sequence is CASSTWTSGSYNEQFF. The CDR3 DNA sequence: TGTGCCAGCAGCACCTGGACTAGCGGCTCCTACAATGAGCAGTTCTTC.